The 8 T cell receptor beta chains listed next were all sequenced from one sample in a study of response to subunit inactivated influenza vaccine. TCRdb redid the calling of the RT-PCR reads with MiXCR, one entry per CDR3 protein. The table shows under 950,000 distinct CDR3 sequences, with 21% occurring only once. Material: PBMCs from blood, obtained 5 days after vaccination. Receptors originate from a middle-aged man who received an inactivated influenza vaccine.

This clonotype was seen a handful of times. This rearrangement joins TRBV5-6 to TRBJ2-3; D is possibly TRBD2 (6 bases). The CDR3 runs 16 residues. Germline V gene data show CDR1 as SGHDT and CDR2 as YYEEEE. Trimming took 3 bases from V and 0 from J, leaving 14 bases between them. CDR3 DNA sequence: TGTGCCAGCAGCTCGGTCACGGGACTCAGCACAGATACGCAGTATTTT. Its translation is CASSSVTGLSTDTQYF. Variable domain in full (rest from reference TRBV5-6 and TRBJ2-3): DAGVTQSPTHLIKTRGQQVTLRCSPKSGHDTVSWYQQALGQGPQFIFQYYEEEERQRGNFPDRFSGHQFPNYSSELNVNALLLGDSALYLCASSSVTGLSTDTQYFGPGTRLTVL.

This clonotype has just a few counts. A much more abundant neighbour one base away suggests this may be a read error. The V call is TRBV2, the J call TRBJ2-5; D not certain. Trimming removed 6 bases from V and 3 bases from J, with 2 bases in between. This CDR3 has 10 amino acids. The germline V gene has CDR1 SNHLY and CDR2 FYNNEI. CDR3 sequence (DNA): TGTGCCAGCAGCAAAGAGACCCAGTACTTC. Translation gives CASSKETQYF.

This clonotype occurred a few times. The chain joins TRBV5-1 to TRBJ2-3, with D perhaps TRBD1 (6 bases). Trimming removed 0 bases at V and 4 bases at J, with 18 bases between. The CDR3 sequence is 17 residues long. Looked up from germline, CDR1 is SGHRS and CDR2 is YFSETQ. CDR3 sequence (DNA): TGCGCCAGCAGCTTGGCCATATATCCAGGGGACGCAGATACGCAGTATTTT. Encoded protein: CASSLAIYPGDADTQYF.

This clonotype was picked up a small number of times. The chain employs TRBV7-2 and TRBJ2-5; D remains ambiguous. The CDR3 consists of 15 residues. Germline assignment: CDR1 SGHTA and CDR2 FQGNSA. V lost 0 bases and J 5 bases, leaving 13 bases between the germline ends. The CDR3 loop reads CASSLAVSLGETQYF. DNA of the CDR3: TGTGCCAGCAGCTTAGCGGTCTCATTGGGGGAGACCCAGTACTTC.

This clonotype was observed a few times. The rearrangement joins TRBV6-1 to TRBJ2-7; D might be TRBD2 (6 bases). The CDR3 extends over 15 amino acids. The V end lost 3 bases, the J end lost 0 bases, and 12 bases lay between the germline ends. Germline V gene lookup returns CDR1 MNHNS and CDR2 SASEGT. CDR3 nucleotide sequence: TGTGCCAGCAGTGAGAGGCGGGGAGCCTCCTACGAGCAGTACTTC. Amino acid sequence: CASSERRGASYEQYF.

In this sample, this clonotype turned up many times. CDR3 bases: TGCGCCAGCAGCTTCTCACTAGTGTCGACCTACGAGCAGTACTTC. Protein sequence: CASSFSLVSTYEQYF. The rearrangement joins TRBV5-1 to TRBJ2-7, with TRBD2 as a possible D gene (5 bases). The V end was cut by 2 bases, the J end by 2 bases, with 14 bases between. CDR1 and CDR2 from the germline V gene are SGHRS and YFSETQ. This CDR3 has 15 residues.

The table lists this clonotype with many counts. V and J are TRBV10-3 and TRBJ2-1; 10 bases align to TRBD1. The CDR3 loop spans 19 amino acids. With 2 bases clipped from V and 0 bases from J, the junction kept 10 bases outside the gene matches. CDR1 and CDR2 from the germline V gene are ENHRY and SYGVKD. For the CDR3, the DNA is TGTGCCATCAGTGAGCACCGGGACAGGGGCCCGAGCTCCTACAATGAGCAGTTCTTC. It translates to CAISEHRDRGPSSYNEQFF.

At least ten counts were recorded for this clonotype. CDR3 bases: TGCGCCAGCAGCCAAGAGGTGGACTACTCGGGCACCGGGGAGCTGTTTTTT. It translates to CASSQEVDYSGTGELFF. This chain links TRBV4-3 with TRBJ2-2, with a tentative D call TRBD2 (6 bases). This CDR3 spans 17 amino acids. Germline V CDR1 and CDR2: LGHNA, YSLEER. V shed 0 bases and J shed 4 bases, with 15 bases lying between them.